The T cell receptor (beta chain) under discussion was sequenced for a study of blood T cells in healthy people across ages. Primers used in a second PCR of roughly 6 to 11 cycles were a sample-barcoded 5' primer and a J-beta primer mix. TCRdb reprocessed the 5' RACE reads with MiXCR, giving one entry per CDR3 protein. The sample holds roughly 800,000 distinct CDR3 sequences, 55% to 70% seen once. This CDR3 is 15 amino acids long. Per germline, CDR1 PRHDT and CDR2 FYEKMQ (reference sequence). Sequenced: blood. The receptor was derived from a man aged 30-40 years in good health. The V gene is TRBV13, the J gene TRBJ2-5; weak D call: TRBD2 (6 bases). The DNA end lines up better with TRBJ2-7; the J call may be wrong. CDR3 loop: CASSFREDRKDEQYF. For the CDR3, the DNA is TGTGCCAGCAGCTTCAGGGAGGACCGGAAGGACGAGCAGTACTTC.